This section outlines one TCR beta chain sequence together with its context. What it binds is not known. The sample is drawn from a study of T cell repertoires in cytomegalovirus infection. On the study more broadly: Well-studied HLA-B-restricted epitopes and recently identified HLA-C-restricted epitopes of CMV were both used in the study.

The CDR3 consists of 12 residues. Germline V gene lookup returns CDR1 SQVTM and CDR2 ANQGSEA. The ends were cut back, 6 bases at V and 1 base at J, with 9 bases in the middle. TCRdb re-derived calls from the reads in MiXCR, one entry per CDR3 protein. In the table there are hundreds of thousands of distinct CDR3 sequences, under 45% of which are singletons. This chain joins TRBV29-1 and TRBJ1-1; D gene unclear. The sequence was obtained from a human donor in good health (CMV status not recorded). Some clones in this sample may be carry-over from other donors' samples. This material consisted of cultured PBMCs, taken from culture after CMV antigen stimulation. In DNA form, the CDR3 reads TGCAGCGTCGACACCGGGAACACTGAAGCTTTCTTT. Translation gives CSVDTGNTEAFF.